The sequence of this T cell receptor (beta chain) was determined in a study of cytomegalovirus exposure and HLA in healthy donors. Study results and limitations: TCR beta sequences reportedly predicted most subjects' HLA-A and HLA-B alleles accurately.

The PCR used 60 Vbeta and 13 Jbeta primers. Profiling relied on immunoSEQ multiplex PCR, and the TCRdb table lists in-frame clones only, not all of them. The sample has fewer than 300,000 clones, 80% seen once. On this clone: Its specificity is unknown.

V lost 5 bases and J 4 bases, leaving 11 bases between the germline ends. The CDR3 consists of 14 residues. Germline V lookup: CDR1 MNHEY, CDR2 SMNVEV (reference sequence). This receptor was obtained from a girl aged 2-10 years in good health and CMV-seronegative. The sequencing input was PBMCs. This chain joins TRBV27 and TRBJ2-2, with a weak D call TRBD1 (5 bases). The CDR3 spells CASSLPTVTGELFF. DNA for the CDR3: TGTGCCAGCAGTCTACCGACAGTCACCGGGGAGCTGTTTTTT.